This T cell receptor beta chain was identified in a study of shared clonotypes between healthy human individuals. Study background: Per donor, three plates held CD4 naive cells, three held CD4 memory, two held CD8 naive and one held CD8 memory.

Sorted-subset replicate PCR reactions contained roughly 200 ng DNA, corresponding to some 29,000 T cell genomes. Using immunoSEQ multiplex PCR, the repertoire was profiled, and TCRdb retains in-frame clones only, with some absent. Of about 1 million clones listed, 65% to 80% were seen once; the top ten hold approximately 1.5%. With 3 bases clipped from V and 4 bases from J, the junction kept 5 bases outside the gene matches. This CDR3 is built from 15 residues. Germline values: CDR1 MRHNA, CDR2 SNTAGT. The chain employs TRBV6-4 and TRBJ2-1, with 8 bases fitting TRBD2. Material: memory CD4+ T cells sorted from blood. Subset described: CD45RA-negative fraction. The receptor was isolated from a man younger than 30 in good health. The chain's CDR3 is CASSELSGGYNEQFF. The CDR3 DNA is TGTGCCAGCAGTGAGCTCAGCGGGGGTTACAATGAGCAGTTCTTC.